This entry is about one T cell receptor (beta chain). Original processing notes: Reference gene primer amplification yielded estimated nucleated cell counts. Assay: immunoSEQ multiplex PCR; the TCRdb copy retains only in-frame clones and omits some. That table is the source of V, J and clone size, and D and trimming were worked out from the DNA. The sample includes roughly 380,000 clones, approximately 90% of them seen just once. This sample is part of a study of blood T cell repertoires in COVID-19. As for the study in general: COVID-19 samples from acute and convalescent phases originated in the United States, Italy and Spain.

The V and J ends lost 4 bases and 1 base respectively, with 15 bases between them. Germline V CDR1 and CDR2: LNHDA, SQIVND (reference sequence). The CDR3 runs 16 residues. The sequenced sample consisted of peripheral blood. The chain has TRBV19 and TRBJ2-3; TRBD1 is a possible D gene (6 bases). This TCR derives from a woman aged 55-70 years with COVID-19, enrolled during active disease. CDR3 sequence: CASSTQGRGRTDTQYF. In nucleotides, the CDR3 is TGTGCCAGTAGTACCCAGGGGCGCGGTCGCACAGATACGCAGTATTTT.